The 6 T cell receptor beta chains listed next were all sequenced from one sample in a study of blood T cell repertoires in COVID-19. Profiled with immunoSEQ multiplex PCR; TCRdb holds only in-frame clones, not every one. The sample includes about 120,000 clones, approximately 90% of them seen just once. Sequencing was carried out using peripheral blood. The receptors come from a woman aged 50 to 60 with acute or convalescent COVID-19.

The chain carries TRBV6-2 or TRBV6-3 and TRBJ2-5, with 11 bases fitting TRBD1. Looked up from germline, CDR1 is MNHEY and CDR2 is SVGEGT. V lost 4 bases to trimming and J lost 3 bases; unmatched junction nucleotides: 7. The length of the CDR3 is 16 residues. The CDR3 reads CASSLLDRGPEETQYF. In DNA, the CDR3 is TGTGCCAGCAGTTTGCTGGACAGGGGGCCCGAAGAGACCCAGTACTTC.

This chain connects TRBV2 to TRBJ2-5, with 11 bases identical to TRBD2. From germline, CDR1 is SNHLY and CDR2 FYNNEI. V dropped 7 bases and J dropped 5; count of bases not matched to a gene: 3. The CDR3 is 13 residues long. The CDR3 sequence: CASTASGRETQYF. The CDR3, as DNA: TGTGCCAGCACGGCTAGCGGGAGGGAGACCCAGTACTTC.

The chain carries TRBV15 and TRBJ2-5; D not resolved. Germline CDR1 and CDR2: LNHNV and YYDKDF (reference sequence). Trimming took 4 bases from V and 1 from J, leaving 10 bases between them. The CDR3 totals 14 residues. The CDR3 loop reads CATSKRRIQETQYF. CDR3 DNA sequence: TGTGCCACCAGCAAAAGGCGGATCCAAGAGACCCAGTACTTC.

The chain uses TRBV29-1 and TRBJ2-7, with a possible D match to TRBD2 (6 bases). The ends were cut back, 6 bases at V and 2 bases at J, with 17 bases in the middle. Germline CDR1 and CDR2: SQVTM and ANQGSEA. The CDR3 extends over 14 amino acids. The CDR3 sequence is CSVTATAGAYEQYF. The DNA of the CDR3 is TGCAGCGTGACAGCGACAGCGGGCGCCTACGAGCAGTACTTC.

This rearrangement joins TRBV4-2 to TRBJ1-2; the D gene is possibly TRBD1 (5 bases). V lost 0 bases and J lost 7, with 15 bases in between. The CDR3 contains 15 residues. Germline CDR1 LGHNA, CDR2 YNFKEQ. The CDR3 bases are TGTGCCAGCAGCCAAGAGGGCAGGGTAACGACTGGCTACACCTTC. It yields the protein CASSQEGRVTTGYTF.

The DNA for the CDR3 is TGTGCCAGTACCAGGGGGGACACCGGGGAGCTGTTTTTT. Its translation: CASTRGDTGELFF. The V gene is TRBV6-5, the J gene TRBJ2-2, with D possibly matching TRBD1 (7 bases). CDR1 is MNHEY, CDR2 SVGAGI, per germline. Trimming stripped 9 bases from V and 3 bases from J, with 11 bases between. The CDR3 length is 13 residues.